The T cell receptor beta chain described here comes from a study of blood T cells in healthy people across ages. Study observations and caveats: Naive T cell percentage showed a strong correlation with the diversity of TCR beta. When set beside aged donors, long-lived donors presented more naive CD4+ cells and higher diversity. Investigators treated diversity estimates from one million T cells as underestimates.

The CDR3 loop spans 14 amino acids. CDR1 and CDR2 from the germline V gene are SGDLS and YYNGEE. V lost 3 bases, J lost 2 bases, and 12 bases lay in between. A second roughly 7 to 12 cycle PCR used barcoded and J-beta primers. TCRdb re-called the 5' RACE reads through MiXCR, storing one row per CDR3 protein. Of approximately 1,000,000 distinct CDR3 sequences in the sample, more than 35% were seen once. In the case of this clonotype: No antigen is known for it.

This receptor was identified in a woman aged 55-69 years in good health. V usage is TRBV9 and J usage is TRBJ2-7; D not resolved. The sample comprised blood. CDR3 nucleotide sequence: TGTGCCAGCAGCGCGACGGTTCCCCCCTACGAGCAGTACTTC. It yields the protein CASSATVPPYEQYF. Supplemented by reference TRBV9 and TRBJ2-7, the full variable domain reads DSGVTQTPKHLITATGQRVTLRCSPRSGDLSVYWYQQSLDQGLQFLIQYYNGEERAKGNILERFSAQQFPDLHSELNLSSLELGDSALYFCASSATVPPYEQYFGPGTRLTVT.